The 32 T cell receptor beta chains in this list originate from one sample, sequenced in a study of blood T cells in healthy people across ages. Sample-barcoded 5' priming and a J-beta primer mix drove a second PCR of roughly 7 to 11 cycles. Via MiXCR, TCRdb re-called the 5' RACE reads, giving one row per CDR3 protein. The sample has about 1,600,000 distinct CDR3 sequences, around 42% seen once. Sample: blood. These receptors were obtained from a woman aged 18-29 years in good health.

The table lists this clonotype with a few counts. The chain employs TRBV6-6 and TRBJ2-5, with 8 bases matching TRBD2. Germline loops: CDR1 MNHNY, CDR2 SVGAGI (reference sequence). This CDR3 has 15 residues. The ends lost 6 bases at V and 11 bases at J; junction bases unmatched: 17. The CDR3 region is CASSQAGVDSIGQYF. The CDR3 region has the DNA TGTGCCAGCAGCCAAGCGGGGGTCGACAGTATAGGGCAGTACTTC.

This clonotype has just a few counts. J is TRBJ2-3 and V is TRBV20-1; D not certain. CDR3 length: 14 amino acids. The germline V gene has CDR1 DFQATT and CDR2 SNEGSKA (reference sequence). Trimming stripped 6 bases from V and 2 bases from J, with 15 bases between. Here the CDR3 DNA reads TGCAGTGCCCCCACTCGGCAGGTCACAGATACGCAGTATTTT. Translated: CSAPTRQVTDTQYF.

This chain connects TRBV5-1 to TRBJ1-1, with no clear D. Trimming shortened V by 0 bases and J by 5 bases, and 20 bases separated the two germline ends. The CDR3 contains 17 residues. Germline CDR1 is SGHRS and CDR2 is YFSETQ. CDR3 coding DNA: TGCGCCAGCAGCTTGGCCGTGGATGGAGGAGGGAGGACTGAAGCTTTCTTT. Amino acid sequence: CASSLAVDGGGRTEAFF. Drawing the rest from reference TRBV5-1 and TRBJ1-1, the complete variable domain is KAGVTQTPRYLIKTRGQQVTLSCSPISGHRSVSWYQQTPGQGLQFLFEYFSETQRNKGNFPGRFSGRQFSNSRSEMNVSTLELGDSALYLCASSLAVDGGGRTEAFFGQGTRLTVV.

This clonotype was observed a few times. The chain couples TRBV11-2 to TRBJ2-3; D remains ambiguous. Germline V gene lookup returns CDR1 SGHAT and CDR2 FQNNGV. With 4 bases removed from V and 0 bases from J, the gap between germline ends came to 8 bases. The CDR3 covers 14 residues. The CDR3 DNA reads as TGTGCCAGCAGCTCCCGTGCTAGCACAGATACGCAGTATTTT. Its protein is CASSSRASTDTQYF.

The CDR3 loop is CSARGDGNNQPQHF. Written as DNA, the CDR3 is TGCAGTGCGAGGGGAGACGGAAACAATCAGCCCCAGCATTTT. The chain links TRBV20-1 to TRBJ1-5, with D tentatively TRBD1 (5 bases). The germline V gene encodes CDR1 DFQATT and CDR2 SNEGSKA (reference sequence). Trimming stripped 6 bases from V and 3 bases from J, with 15 bases between. This CDR3 has 14 residues.

Of note for this clonotype: A read error may account for a junction end that differs from germline. J is TRBJ2-1 and V is TRBV3-1; D not resolved. Germline CDR1 LGHDT, CDR2 YNNKEL (reference sequence). The CDR3 is 14 amino acids. The chain's CDR3 is CASSQVGSDNEQFF. For the CDR3, the DNA is TGTGCTAGCAGCCAAGTTGGGTCGGACAATGAGCAGTTCTTC.

V gene TRBV11-2 combines with J gene TRBJ1-2; the match to TRBD1 covers 9 bases. This CDR3 region has 14 residues. Germline loops: CDR1 SGHAT, CDR2 FQNNGV. V lost 6 bases, J lost 5 bases, and 7 bases stayed unmatched. CDR3 coding DNA: TGTGCCAGCAGACTAGGGACAGGGTTGTATGGCTACACCTTC. Its protein is CASRLGTGLYGYTF. Variable domain in full (rest from reference TRBV11-2 and TRBJ1-2): EAGVAQSPRYKIIEKRQSVAFWCNPISGHATLYWYQQILGQGPKLLIQFQNNGVVDDSQLPKDRFSAERLKGVDSTLKIQPAKLEDSAVYLCASRLGTGLYGYTFGSGTRLTVV.

CDR3 amino acids: CASSLGLPSNTGELFF. The DNA of the CDR3 is TGTGCCAGCAGCCTGGGACTACCCTCGAACACCGGGGAGCTGTTTTTT. The J gene is TRBJ2-2, the V gene TRBV27, with 7 bases fitting TRBD2. Looked up from germline, CDR1 is MNHEY and CDR2 is SMNVEV (reference sequence). The CDR3 has 16 residues. Germline trimming cut 6 bases from V and 0 bases from J; bases unmatched to any gene: 7.

The chain recombines TRBV6-1 with TRBJ1-1; D may be TRBD1 (5 bases). This CDR3 is 12 amino acids long. Germline values: CDR1 MNHNS, CDR2 SASEGT. The V end lost 6 bases, the J end lost 10 bases, and 15 bases lay between the germline ends. CDR3 sequence (DNA): TGTGCCAGCAGGCACAGCCCGGGGGGAGCTTTCTTT. Translation: CASRHSPGGAFF.

This clonotype showed up just a few times. The gene calls are TRBV29-1 and TRBJ1-2; 7 nucleotides align to TRBD1. Germline loops: CDR1 SQVTM, CDR2 ANQGSEA. This CDR3 region has 11 residues. The junction had 2 bases not matched to a gene; V was cut back by 4 bases and J by 6 bases. The CDR3 reads CSVVGGNGYTF. As DNA, the CDR3 is TGCAGCGTTGTAGGGGGCAATGGCTACACCTTC.

This clonotype was counted only a few times. The rearrangement joins TRBV24-1 to TRBJ2-1; D gene unclear. The CDR3 contains 12 residues. CDR1 is KGHDR, CDR2 SFDVKD, per germline. V was clipped by 4 bases and J by 9 bases, with 9 bases between them. CDR3 in DNA: TGTGCCACCAGTGAGAACGGACGTGAGCAGTTCTTC. It codes for CATSENGREQFF.

V is TRBV20-1 and J is TRBJ1-2; possible D gene TRBD1, 5 bases. The CDR3 has 16 residues. Deletions cut 0 bases from V and 2 bases from J, with 16 bases between. The germline CDR1 and CDR2 sequences are DFQATT and SNEGSKA (reference sequence). The CDR3 DNA reads TGCAGTGCTAGAGATCCCCGGGGCCCAACGAACTATGGCTACACCTTC. It translates to CSARDPRGPTNYGYTF.

V gene TRBV6-1 combines with J gene TRBJ2-7; 10 bases agree with TRBD2. CDR3 size: 13 residues. Germline-derived CDR1 and CDR2 are MNHNS and SASEGT. V dropped 4 bases and J dropped 5; count of bases not matched to a gene: 2. The CDR3 region has the DNA TGTGCCAGCAGTGTTGGGACTAGCGACGAGCAGTACTTC. Translating it yields CASSVGTSDEQYF.

The V gene is TRBV4-1, the J gene TRBJ2-7, with no clear D. Germline CDR1 is MGHRA and CDR2 is YSYEKL. The CDR3 spans 13 residues. Trimming left V 1 base short and J 4 bases short, with 8 bases between. The CDR3 bases are TGCGCCAGCAGCCAAGCCCAGAGGTACGAGCAGTACTTC. Protein product: CASSQAQRYEQYF.

The V gene is TRBV6-1, the J gene TRBJ2-5; D is unclear. V was cut by 4 bases and J by 1 base, with 13 bases left in between. This CDR3 region has 15 residues. Germline V gene data show CDR1 as MNHNS and CDR2 as SASEGT. CDR3 protein: CASSGLVSPQETQYF. CDR3 nucleotide sequence: TGTGCCAGCAGTGGGTTGGTTAGTCCCCAAGAGACCCAGTACTTC.

The rearrangement joins TRBV29-1 to TRBJ2-2, with no clear D. With 1 base removed from V and 4 bases from J, the gap between germline ends came to 13 bases. There are 15 residues in the CDR3. The germline CDR1 and CDR2 sequences are SQVTM and ANQGSEA. The CDR3 protein is CSVEVRASLTGELFF. The CDR3 bases are TGCAGCGTTGAAGTTCGGGCCAGTCTCACCGGGGAGCTGTTTTTT.

The sample holds a few counts of this clonotype. The rearrangement joins TRBV12-3 or TRBV12-4 to TRBJ1-2; no clear D gene. There are 13 residues in the CDR3. Trimming took 5 bases from V and 7 from J, leaving 14 bases between them. CDR3 nucleotides: TGTGCCAGCAGTCCCGGACTAACCGGTGGCTACACCTTC. It codes for CASSPGLTGGYTF.

V gene TRBV5-1 combines with J gene TRBJ2-5, with 12 bases lining up with TRBD2. After removal of 4 bases from V and 5 bases from J, the junction contained 9 bases not matched to a gene. In germline, CDR1 is SGHRS, CDR2 YFSETQ. The length of the CDR3 is 16 residues. The CDR3: CASSPQGLAGWETQYF. In DNA, the CDR3 is TGCGCCAGCAGCCCCCAGGGACTAGCGGGTTGGGAGACCCAGTACTTC. The whole variable domain, remainder taken from reference TRBV5-1 and TRBJ2-5, is KAGVTQTPRYLIKTRGQQVTLSCSPISGHRSVSWYQQTPGQGLQFLFEYFSETQRNKGNFPGRFSGRQFSNSRSEMNVSTLELGDSALYLCASSPQGLAGWETQYFGPGTRLLVL.

The V gene is TRBV20-1, the J gene TRBJ2-7, with D possibly TRBD2 on 6 matching bases. V dropped 0 bases and J dropped 4 bases, with 16 bases sitting between them. The CDR3 loop spans 15 amino acids. Germline V gene data show CDR1 as DFQATT and CDR2 as SNEGSKA (reference sequence). The CDR3, as DNA: TGCAGTGCTAGAGATGTGGCGGGGCAGAGTTACGAGCAGTACTTC. Its translation is CSARDVAGQSYEQYF.

The V call is TRBV12-3 or TRBV12-4, the J call TRBJ1-5, with TRBD1 identical over 7 bases. With V trimmed by 5 bases and J by 5 bases, 6 bases remained unmatched. The CDR3 has 14 residues. CDR3 sequence (DNA): TGTGCCAGCAGTACCCGAAGGGGGCATCAGCCCCAGCATTTT. Protein sequence: CASSTRRGHQPQHF.

This clonotype was seen more than once but under ten times. CDR3 region: CASSPVRERNQPQHF. In DNA, the CDR3 is TGTGCCAGCAGCCCCGTTAGGGAACGCAATCAGCCCCAGCATTTT. The chain uses TRBV7-6 and TRBJ1-5, with unresolved D. The V gene's germline CDR1 is SGHVS and CDR2 FNYEAQ. CDR3 size: 15 residues. Trimming left V 5 bases short and J 2 bases short, with 13 bases between.

This clonotype was seen only a few times. The chain recombines TRBV6-2 or TRBV6-3 with TRBJ2-7; 10 bases are shared with TRBD1. Germline loops: CDR1 MNHEY, CDR2 SVGEGT. The CDR3 is 15 amino acids. V gave up 2 bases and J gave up 6 bases; unmatched junction bases: 7. CDR3 nucleotide sequence: TGTGCCAGCAGTTACGGGGGACAGGGGATATTCGAGCAGTACTTC. Translated: CASSYGGQGIFEQYF.

This sequence joins TRBV20-1 and TRBJ2-7; TRBD2 aligns across 8 bases. CDR1 DFQATT and CDR2 SNEGSKA come from the germline V gene (reference sequence). V lost 3 bases, J lost 1 base, and 5 bases stayed unmatched. The CDR3 is 14 residues long. The CDR3 DNA reads TGCAGTGCTAGGGACGGGGGGGGTTCCTACGAGCAGTACTTC. This sequence encodes CSARDGGGSYEQYF.

The rearrangement links TRBV28 to TRBJ1-5, with 7 nucleotides matching TRBD1. The CDR3 runs to 14 residues. Germline loops: CDR1 MDHEN, CDR2 SYDVKM. V was clipped by 10 bases and J by 0 bases; unmatched bases: 6. The CDR3 DNA reads TGTGCCACCACAGGGGAATATAGCAATCAGCCCCAGCATTTT. Translating it yields CATTGEYSNQPQHF.

The chain carries TRBV2 and TRBJ2-7; TRBD1 matches at 8 bases. V dropped 7 bases and J dropped 3; count of bases not matched to a gene: 8. The CDR3 covers 14 residues. Per germline, CDR1 SNHLY and CDR2 FYNNEI. The CDR3 DNA sequence: TGTGCCAGCAATGCGGCAGGGGGCGACTACGAGCAGTACTTC. It specifies CASNAAGGDYEQYF.

V and J are TRBV7-3 and TRBJ2-1; no clear D gene. The CDR3 runs 15 residues. Trimming took 5 bases from V and 0 from J, leaving 11 bases between them. Germline CDR1 SGHTA, CDR2 FQGTGA. The CDR3 here is CASSHSASSYNEQFF. As DNA, the CDR3 is TGTGCCAGCAGCCATTCGGCAAGCTCCTACAATGAGCAGTTCTTC.

This clonotype was seen only a few times. The chain links TRBV7-9 to TRBJ1-6; D is possibly TRBD1 (5 bases). Germline CDR1 and CDR2: SEHNR and FQNEAQ (reference sequence). V was clipped by 5 bases and J by 0 bases, with 14 bases between them. The CDR3 sequence is 17 residues long. CDR3 in amino acids: CASSAGTGFSYNSPLHF. CDR3 nucleotides: TGTGCCAGCAGCGCGGGGACGGGCTTCTCCTATAATTCACCCCTCCACTTT.

The chain is built from TRBV7-2 and TRBJ2-3, with 7 bases identical to TRBD2. Per germline, CDR1 SGHTA and CDR2 FQGNSA. The CDR3 length is 14 residues. The V and J ends lost 2 bases and 5 bases, in that order; junction bases with no gene match: 4. The CDR3 DNA reads TGTGCCAGCAGCTTATCGGGGGGAATAGATACGCAGTATTTT. This sequence encodes CASSLSGGIDTQYF.

The CDR3 here is CSAPPRDRANYGYTF. CDR3 sequence (DNA): TGCAGTGCCCCCCCCCGGGACAGAGCTAACTATGGCTACACCTTC. The V gene is TRBV20-1, the J gene TRBJ1-2, with 7 nucleotides matching TRBD1. Trimming cost V 6 bases and J 0 bases; bases outside gene matches: 10. The CDR3 has 15 amino acids. Per germline, CDR1 DFQATT and CDR2 SNEGSKA (reference sequence).

In its sample, this clonotype was seen a few times. The chain has TRBV18 and TRBJ2-1, with TRBD2 matching 9 bases. The V gene end was trimmed by 0 bases and the J gene end by 0 bases; junction bases not matched to a gene: 9. This CDR3 region has 19 residues. From germline, CDR1 is KGHSH and CDR2 LQKENI. CDR3 DNA sequence: TGTGCCAGCTCACCACCGGTGACTAGCGGACTTAGCTCCTACAATGAGCAGTTCTTC. As protein: CASSPPVTSGLSSYNEQFF.

The gene calls are TRBV28 and TRBJ2-5; the match to TRBD2 covers 12 bases. The CDR3 sequence is 17 residues long. The V gene's germline CDR1 is MDHEN and CDR2 SYDVKM. Unmatched junction bases numbered 5, after V lost 3 bases and J lost 0 bases. The CDR3 loop reads CASSFAGLAGYQETQYF. As DNA, the CDR3 is TGTGCCAGCAGTTTCGCCGGACTAGCGGGATACCAAGAGACCCAGTACTTC.

A few counts support this clonotype. This sequence joins TRBV11-2 and TRBJ2-1; 7 bases match TRBD2. J gave up 11 bases and V 3 bases, and 10 bases lay outside the gene matches. Germline V gene data show CDR1 as SGHAT and CDR2 as FQNNGV. This CDR3 contains 14 residues. The CDR3 region is CASSFSGTLLKQFF. The CDR3 DNA sequence: TGTGCCAGCAGCTTCAGCGGGACCCTACTTAAGCAGTTCTTC.